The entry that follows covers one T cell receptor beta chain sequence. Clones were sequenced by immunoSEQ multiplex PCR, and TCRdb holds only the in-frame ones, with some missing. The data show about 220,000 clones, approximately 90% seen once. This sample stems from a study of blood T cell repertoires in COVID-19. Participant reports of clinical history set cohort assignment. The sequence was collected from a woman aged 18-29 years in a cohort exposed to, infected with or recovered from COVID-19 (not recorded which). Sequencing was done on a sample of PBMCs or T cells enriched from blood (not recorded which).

CDR3 in amino acids: CASSPKQGPTDTQYF. In nucleotides, the CDR3 is TGTGCCAGCAGCCCGAAACAGGGCCCCACAGATACGCAGTATTTT. V gene TRBV13 combines with J gene TRBJ2-3; a possible D gene is TRBD1 (6 bases). CDR1 and CDR2 (germline): PRHDT, FYEKMQ (reference sequence). This CDR3 spans 15 amino acids. V was clipped by 5 bases and J by 2 bases, with 14 bases between them. The full variable domain, completed using reference TRBV13 and TRBJ2-3, is AAGVIQSPRHLIKEKRETATLKCYPIPRHDTVYWYQQGPGQDPQFLISFYEKMQSDKGSIPDRFSAQQFSDYHSELNMSSLELGDSALYFCASSPKQGPTDTQYFGPGTRLTVL.